This TCR beta chain derives from a study of shared clonotypes between healthy human individuals (dated by TCRdb to 2020 to 2022). Turning to the overall study: Three men and a couple of women, aged 18 to 49 years, made up the cohort. For each donor, three plates each were used for CD4 naive and CD4 memory, two plates were used for CD8 naive, and one plate was used for CD8 memory. Blood TCR repertoires of about five healthy adults were deeply sequenced to estimate repertoire size and the extent of clonotype sharing between individuals. To increase sequencing depth and limit assay-specific biases, different laboratories used diverse techniques to prepare libraries and sequence TCR repertoires. Each donor's leukapheresis produced roughly between roughly 0.85 and 9 billion PBMCs. Paper-wide results and their limitations: Compared with non-shared clonotypes, the clonotypes found in all four sorted-subset donors had higher generation probabilities. The small number of donors limited the genetic and exposure-history diversity represented. Incomplete sequencing was indicated by rarefaction of sorted-subset datasets, despite the large sequencing depth. Only blood was sampled, and tissue TCR repertoires likely differ from those in blood. Larger estimated clonotype richness was generally found for naive subsets than for memory subsets. Pairwise subsampling led to the expectation that sequencing depth would affect the degree of clonotype sharing among donors. Approximately 5% of naive CD4, 3.5% of naive CD8, about 2.4% of memory CD4, and less than 0.45% of memory CD8 clonotypes were shared across four donors.

Including cysteine and phenylalanine, the CDR3 has 14 amino acids. Only the CDR3 region is kept as DNA, spanning 42 bases read in frame from base 1. The germline V gene supplies CDR1 SGHDT and CDR2 YYEEEE. V is pruned by 2 bases and J by 6 bases, leaving 8 bases of the junction without a gene match. As regards this clone: No antigen is known for it. Base qualities are missing; no much larger clone stands one base away.

CD8 naive samples were CD45RO-negative cells positively selected for CCR7, giving a CD45RA+CCR7+ population that excluded TemRA cells. Healthy HIV-negative adults with no recently reported acute infections or vaccinations were included as donors. Every donor was a Caucasian adult living in Nashville, Tennessee, USA. Blood was collected by leukapheresis, and PBMCs were isolated by Ficoll-Histopaque density gradient centrifugation and then cryopreserved in liquid nitrogen vapor phase. Analytical flow cytometry was used to check the purity and quantity of every magnetically sorted T cell population. From each sorted fraction, genomic DNA was isolated and quantified by UV absorbance on a Nanodrop 2000c. Using the deep immunoSEQ assay, multiplex PCR amplified TCR CDR3 regions from genomic DNA. Genomic DNA extracted from each cell subset was distributed evenly over all wells of several immunoSEQ 96-well plates, and each plate served as one replicate. Each replicate PCR for sorted subsets received 200 ng genomic DNA, equal to tens of thousands of T cell genomes. Purified libraries were measured with a Qubit 3.0 fluorometer, size-checked on a Bioanalyzer 2100, and measured again with the KAPA Library Quantification kit. Every immunoSEQ 96-well plate was sequenced on a separate single-read 150-cycle Illumina NextSeq 550 flow cell. For the original study's pipeline: Because the immunoSEQ output included only junctional sequences and no quality scores, the filtering could not be the same as the filtering used for full-length reads. To assign V/J genes and CDR3, sequences were annotated against IMGT germline references using PyIR, a Python wrapper for IgBLAST v1.9. Reads with weak V/J assignments (E-value above 1e-6), missing CDR3, stop codons, out-of-frame junctions, or ambiguous translated residues were removed. V3J clonotypes were defined as sequences sharing the same inferred V gene, J gene, and CDR3 amino acid sequence. To compute the percentage overlap between repertoires, the number of shared unique clonotypes was divided by the size of the smaller repertoire. RTK rarefaction, the Chao1 estimator, and Recon v2.1 estimates of unobserved clonotypes were used to assess repertoire richness. Generation probabilities were computed with OLGA for all TCRbeta clonotypes obtained by the gDNA method from several donors. The source is immuneACCESS, and TCRdb retained only in-frame sequences with V and J called. Part of the clones is not carried over; for the studies checked, unresolved V genes explain less than half of this, and the remainder is unexplained. V and J calls and clone size are given by that table; D and trimming were obtained from the DNA. The sample has about 1,800,000 clones on record, just under 95% of them singletons. The biggest ten clones account for 0.95% to 1.5% of the sample.

The specimen sequenced was naive CD8+ T cells sorted from blood. The intended sense of this specimen's cell subset or site label: CD45RA+CCR7+. This TCR came from a man in his late teens or twenties in good health. The sequence links TRBV5-6 to TRBJ2-7; TRBD1 matches 7 bases in the middle. The nucleotide sequence is TGTGCCAGCAGCTTAGAACAGGGGCAAGTCGAGCAGTACTTC. This yields the protein CASSLEQGQVEQYF.